This TCR beta chain appears in the sequencing data of a study of beta chain features in type 1 diabetes. The wider study: Nearly 110,000,000 sorted cells were examined across all samples. Study findings and constraints: Naive, central memory and regulatory TCRB repertoires appeared more similar among patients than healthy donors. Type 1 diabetes patients had moderately but significantly shorter TCRB CDR3s in all four CD4+ subsets.

Each of the CD4+ naive, central memory, regulatory and stem cell-like memory populations was sorted via CD45RO/CCR7/CD25/CD127/CD95/CD27. This clone has just a few counts. The target antigen is unknown. Expressed TCRB transcripts were sequenced after all isolated RNA was converted to cDNA. TCRdb's table, derived via immunoSEQ multiplex PCR, lists solely in-frame clones and lacks some. This table holds 90,000 to 110,000 clones, almost 40% found once. This receptor was taken from a woman aged 18-30 years in good health. The sample taken for sequencing was stem cell memory CD4+ T cells from blood.

For the CDR3, the DNA is TGTGCATACGGACTAGCGGGGCCCTCAGAGACCCAGTACTTC. Translating it yields CAYGLAGPSETQYF. The rearrangement uses TRBV30 and TRBJ2-5, with 12 bases identical to TRBD2. Germline values: CDR1 GTSNPN, CDR2 SVGIG (reference sequence). The CDR3 has 14 amino acids.